These T cell receptor beta chains were read from a single sample in a study of blood T cells in healthy people across ages. A single record per CDR3 protein comes from TCRdb applying MiXCR to the 5' RACE reads. The sample includes some 290,000 distinct CDR3 sequences, 25% to 30% seen only once; the top ten take 29%. Sequencing was carried out using blood. The receptors were gathered from a woman aged 70-85 years in good health. Each CDR3 is given with its conserved first and last residue. A D gene is named only where the DNA matches it firmly. Some rows have no size entry. The others give once, few or many, or a class for an expanded clone.

TRBV6-5	many	-	TRBJ2-3	CASSTYRTDTQYF	TGTGCCAGCAGTACCTACAGGACAGATACGCAGTATTTT
TRBV12-3/TRBV12-4	few	-	TRBJ1-2	CASSLTDYYGYTF	TGTGCCAGCAGTTTAACAGATTACTATGGCTACACCTTC
TRBV18	many	-	TRBJ2-1	CASSTRGDSYNEQFF	TGTGCCAGCTCAACGAGGGGAGACTCCTACAATGAGCAGTTCTTC
TRBV6-5	-	-	TRBJ1-2	CASSYSNDGYTF	TGTGCCAGCAGTTACTCGAACGATGGCTACACCTTC
TRBV5-6	many	-	TRBJ2-5	CASSLGGITQETQYF	TGTGCCAGCAGCTTGGGCGGGATCACACAAGAGACCCAGTACTTC
TRBV25-1	few	TRBD1	TRBJ1-6	CASRGTGANSPLHF	TGTGCCAGCAGGGGGACAGGCGCAAATTCACCCCTCCACTTT
TRBV28	-	TRBD1	TRBJ2-3	CASSFQGAGRDRYF	TGTGCCAGCAGTTTTCAGGGGGCGGGAAGAGATCGGTATTTT
TRBV7-9	-	TRBD1	TRBJ1-3	CASSPGGVSGNTIYF	TGTGCCAGCAGCCCAGGGGGGGTCTCTGGAAACACCATATATTTT
TRBV29-1	few	-	TRBJ2-1	CSVEDDNSYNEQFF	TGCAGCGTTGAAGACGATAACTCCTACAATGAGCAGTTCTTC
TRBV7-9	-	-	TRBJ1-1	CASSLIYTGDTEAFF	TGTGCCAGCAGCTTGATTTATACGGGTGACACTGAAGCTTTCTTT
TRBV19	many	-	TRBJ2-6	CASQGANSGANVLTF	TGTGCCAGCCAGGGTGCGAACTCTGGGGCCAACGTCCTGACTTTC
TRBV15	once	TRBD2	TRBJ2-7	CATSRAGTSGNYEQYF	TGTGCCACCAGCAGAGCAGGGACTAGCGGGAACTACGAGCAGTACTTC
TRBV28	-	TRBD2	TRBJ2-7	CASSLATSGPYEQYF	TGTGCCAGCAGTTTAGCGACTAGCGGCCCCTACGAGCAGTACTTC
TRBV20-1	few	-	TRBJ2-7	CSARQLSLSSSEQYF	TGCAGTGCTAGGCAGCTCAGTCTAAGCTCGAGCGAGCAGTACTTC
TRBV7-2	-	TRBD1	TRBJ1-1	CASSLQGALNAFF	TGTGCCAGCAGTCTTCAGGGGGCGCTGAACGCTTTCTTT
TRBV14	-	-	TRBJ1-2	CASSPQRTAYGYTF	TGTGCCAGCAGCCCGCAACGGACAGCCTATGGCTACACCTTC
TRBV7-6	-	-	TRBJ2-1	CASSSQGRGSYNEQFF	TGTGCCAGCAGCTCCCAGGGTAGGGGCTCCTACAATGAGCAGTTCTTC
TRBV5-1	-	-	TRBJ2-4	CASSLVVGAISNQYF	TGCGCCAGCAGCTTGGTGGTAGGAGCGATTAGTAATCAGTACTTC
TRBV7-8	-	-	TRBJ1-5	CASSLYAGRSGQPQHF	TGTGCCAGCAGCTTATATGCAGGGCGTTCTGGACAGCCCCAGCATTTT
TRBV29-1	few	-	TRBJ1-1	CSGIRGNEAFF	TGCAGCGGGATCCGAGGGAATGAAGCTTTCTTT
TRBV6-6	many	-	TRBJ2-4	CATQGGLQYF	TGTGCCACCCAGGGGGGACTACAGTACTTC
TRBV4-1	-	TRBD1	TRBJ1-1	CASSQVGGQGAEAFF	TGCGCCAGCAGCCAAGTAGGAGGACAGGGGGCTGAAGCTTTCTTT
TRBV9	few	-	TRBJ2-1	CASSFTGGEQFF	TGTGCCAGCAGCTTTACTGGTGGGGAGCAGTTCTTC
TRBV15	-	-	TRBJ2-7	CATSRDGRDRSYEQYF	TGTGCCACCAGCAGAGATGGCCGGGACCGGAGCTACGAGCAGTACTTC
TRBV9	-	-	TRBJ2-3	CASSAAAVGGNTDTQYF	TGTGCCAGCAGCGCCGCGGCTGTTGGGGGTAACACAGATACGCAGTATTTT
TRBV20-1	-	TRBD2	TRBJ2-7	CSARRSLAGRSPYEQYF	TGCAGTGCTAGACGCTCTTTAGCGGGAAGGTCCCCCTACGAGCAGTACTTC
TRBV21-1	many	-	TRBJ1-2	CASSRGQVDNYGYTF	TGTGCCAGCAGCAGGGGACAGGTTGATAACTATGGCTACACCTTC
TRBV7-2	few	-	TRBJ1-2	CASSLGRGDYYGYTF	TGTGCCAGCAGCTTAGGACGGGGGGATTACTATGGCTACACCTTC
TRBV20-1	-	-	TRBJ2-5	CSASEGSEETQYF	TGCAGTGCTAGTGAAGGGTCGGAAGAGACCCAGTACTTC
TRBV6-5	-	-	TRBJ2-7	CASSIDSPPEQYF	TGTGCCAGCAGTATAGACAGTCCCCCCGAGCAGTACTTC
TRBV7-2	-	TRBD1	TRBJ2-7	CASSPLARTGDPEQYF	TGTGCCAGCAGCCCCCTCGCCAGGACAGGGGATCCCGAGCAGTACTTC
TRBV20-1	-	TRBD1	TRBJ1-3	CSASPRDRVGNTIYF	TGCAGTGCTAGCCCTCGCGACAGGGTCGGAAACACCATATATTTT
TRBV3-1	-	TRBD2	TRBJ2-1	CASSQDMAGDGNEQFF	TGTGCCAGCAGCCAAGACATGGCGGGAGATGGCAATGAGCAGTTCTTC
TRBV28	few	-	TRBJ2-5	CATKAQVETQYF	TGTGCCACCAAGGCCCAAGTGGAGACCCAGTACTTC
TRBV5-1	few	-	TRBJ2-1	CASYMGQNNEQFF	TGCGCCAGCTATATGGGGCAGAACAATGAGCAGTTCTTC
TRBV20-1	many	-	TRBJ2-7	CSASPMIPSYEQYF	TGCAGTGCTAGCCCCATGATACCCAGCTACGAGCAGTACTTC
TRBV5-5	few	-	TRBJ2-3	CASSQQGRETDTQYF	TGTGCCAGCAGCCAGCAGGGGAGAGAAACAGATACGCAGTATTTT
TRBV24-1	-	-	TRBJ2-3	CATSDFSGVPDTQYF	TGTGCCACCAGTGATTTCTCGGGAGTCCCAGATACGCAGTATTTT
TRBV6-5	few	-	TRBJ2-5	CASSYSTGGGETQYF	TGTGCCAGCAGTTACTCTACAGGGGGGGGAGAGACCCAGTACTTC
TRBV20-1	-	-	TRBJ2-7	CSARDRKGFYEQYF	TGCAGTGCTAGAGATCGCAAGGGATTCTACGAGCAGTACTTC
TRBV11-2	-	-	TRBJ1-1	CASSLEAGGGAFF	TGTGCCAGCAGCTTAGAGGCGGGAGGCGGAGCTTTCTTT
TRBV2	-	-	TRBJ1-6	CASSDNRARSPPLHF	TGTGCCAGCAGTGATAATCGGGCCAGGAGTCCACCCCTCCACTTT
TRBV10-3	few	-	TRBJ2-7	CAISGSEAASYEQYF	TGTGCCATCAGTGGGTCCGAAGCGGCCTCCTACGAGCAGTACTTC
TRBV7-2	-	TRBD2	TRBJ2-5	CASSHTVGVGRETQYF	TGTGCCAGCAGCCACACTGTGGGAGTCGGGAGGGAGACCCAGTACTTC
TRBV3-1	few	TRBD1	TRBJ2-7	CASSRSGGVAYEQYF	TGTGCCAGCAGCCGTTCAGGGGGTGTCGCCTACGAGCAGTACTTC
TRBV12-3/TRBV12-4	-	-	TRBJ2-7	CASKFSVGYEQYF	TGTGCCAGCAAGTTTAGTGTAGGGTACGAGCAGTACTTC
TRBV6-6	-	-	TRBJ2-1	CASSAEGRPYNEQFF	TGTGCCAGCAGCGCCGAGGGGAGGCCCTACAATGAGCAGTTCTTC
TRBV18	few	-	TRBJ1-5	CTSSPVGFGQPQHF	TGTACCAGCTCGCCTGTAGGATTTGGCCAGCCCCAGCATTTT
TRBV3-1	few	-	TRBJ2-5	CASSQEGRRAYF	TGTGCCAGCAGCCAAGAAGGCAGGAGGGCGTACTTC
TRBV2	few	TRBD1	TRBJ2-1	CASSANRGVGKQFF	TGTGCCAGCAGTGCGAACAGGGGAGTTGGTAAGCAGTTCTTC
TRBV20-1	-	TRBD1	TRBJ2-3	CSASGTGVADTQYF	TGCAGTGCTTCCGGGACAGGGGTTGCCGATACGCAGTATTTT
TRBV27	few	TRBD2	TRBJ2-1	CASSPSGRDNEQFF	TGTGCCAGCAGTCCTTCAGGGAGGGACAATGAGCAGTTCTTC
TRBV4-1	few	TRBD1	TRBJ1-5	CASSQGLDRGNQPQHF	TGCGCCAGCAGCCAAGGATTAGACAGGGGCAATCAGCCCCAGCATTTT
TRBV3-1	-	TRBD1	TRBJ1-5	CASSQEGQLSSPQHF	TGTGCCAGCAGCCAGGAGGGACAGTTGAGTTCGCCCCAGCATTTT
TRBV15	few	TRBD2	TRBJ2-1	CATSSYVVAGYNEQFF	TGTGCCACCAGCAGTTATGTAGTAGCGGGATACAATGAGCAGTTCTTC
TRBV10-2	-	-	TRBJ2-2	CASLGLHTGELFF	TGCGCCAGTTTGGGTCTGCACACCGGGGAGCTGTTTTTT
TRBV28	few	TRBD1	TRBJ2-7	CASSARPGQRFHEQYF	TGTGCCAGCAGTGCGAGACCGGGACAGAGATTCCACGAGCAGTACTTC